This TCR beta chain emerged from a study of early T cells in non-severe SARS-CoV-2 infection (dated by TCRdb to about 2021). Regarding the research as a whole: Bulk RNA from unsorted whole blood was used for TCR sequencing, so alpha and beta chains could not be paired. The research as a whole found: VDJdb matching was skewed toward anti-spike CD8 responses and likely underestimated virus-specific expansions by missing private and CD4 specificities.

This was a case-control study nested in a cohort of healthcare workers in London, UK, who had nasopharyngeal swab PCR tests and blood samples taken every week. Healthcare workers were enrolled in the week of the UK lockdown, from 23 to 31 March 2020, and were followed every week for up to about 16 weeks. Library preparation used 5' RACE. Sequencer: NextSeq 500. In the TCR library protocol, unique molecular identifiers were attached to individual cDNA molecules to correct for PCR bias and sequencing error. TCR alpha and beta chains were both sequenced, and the abundances of alpha and beta sequences in each sample were closely correlated with each other. For the original study's pipeline: V gene, J gene and CDR3 annotation of TCR sequences was performed with Decombinator V4. TCRs were defined as expanded if a significant change between any two time points was detected under a Poisson model with p below 0.0001. TCR abundances were normalised to the total number of TCRs sequenced per sample and were expressed as counts per million. VDJdb, accessed 1 November 2021, was searched for CMV, EBV and SARS-CoV-2 annotated TCRs, excluding TCRs annotated for multiple antigens. In-frame beta chains were kept once TCRdb had trimmed the public reads at Q25 with fastp and called clones with MiXCR. Merged by CDR3 protein, the rows form single entries marked with the most common genes and DNA. These V and J calls rely on TCRdb rather than the paper's analysis. A total of more than 50,000 distinct CDR3 sequences appear in this sample, 12% of them only once. Of the sample, around 9.9% falls within the top ten clones.

There are a few counts of this clonotype. The clone's antigen remains unknown. No quality values exist for individual bases; no much larger clone is one base distant. The sequenced sample consisted of whole blood. The receptor's source is an adult who was a healthcare worker with PCR-confirmed SARS-CoV-2 infection or an uninfected control (not recorded which).

The CDR3 protein: CASSQVRMEQFF. The nucleotides are TGTGCCAGCAGCCAAGTGCGTATGGAGCAGTTCTTC. This receptor chain uses TRBV3-1 and TRBJ2-1; no confident D gene assignment can be made. V loses 1 base of germline sequence and J loses 10 bases, and the interval between the two ends is 8 bases. From cysteine to phenylalanine, the CDR3 is 12 amino acids long. Only the CDR3 portion is preserved as DNA: 36 bases, with reading frame beginning at the first base. According to the germline V gene (reference sequence), CDR1 reads LGHDT and CDR2 reads YNNKEL.